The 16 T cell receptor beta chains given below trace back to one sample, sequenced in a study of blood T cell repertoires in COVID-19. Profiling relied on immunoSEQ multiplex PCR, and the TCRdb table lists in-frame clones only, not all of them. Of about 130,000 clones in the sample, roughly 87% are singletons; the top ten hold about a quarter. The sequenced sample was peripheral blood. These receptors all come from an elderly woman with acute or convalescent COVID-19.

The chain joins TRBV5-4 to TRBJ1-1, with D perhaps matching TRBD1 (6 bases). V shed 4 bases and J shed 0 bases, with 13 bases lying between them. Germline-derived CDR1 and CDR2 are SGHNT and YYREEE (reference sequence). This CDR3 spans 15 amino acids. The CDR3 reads CASSPADSMNTEAFF. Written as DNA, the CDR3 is TGTGCCAGCAGCCCCGCGGACAGCATGAACACTGAAGCTTTCTTT.

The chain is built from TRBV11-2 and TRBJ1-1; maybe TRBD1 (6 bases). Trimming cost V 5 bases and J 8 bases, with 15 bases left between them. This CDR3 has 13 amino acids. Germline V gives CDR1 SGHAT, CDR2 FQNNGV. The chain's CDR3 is CASSRTGGGEAFF. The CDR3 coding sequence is TGTGCCAGCAGCCGGACGGGAGGGGGAGAAGCTTTCTTT. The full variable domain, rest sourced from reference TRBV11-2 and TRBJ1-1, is EAGVAQSPRYKIIEKRQSVAFWCNPISGHATLYWYQQILGQGPKLLIQFQNNGVVDDSQLPKDRFSAERLKGVDSTLKIQPAKLEDSAVYLCASSRTGGGEAFFGQGTRLTVV.

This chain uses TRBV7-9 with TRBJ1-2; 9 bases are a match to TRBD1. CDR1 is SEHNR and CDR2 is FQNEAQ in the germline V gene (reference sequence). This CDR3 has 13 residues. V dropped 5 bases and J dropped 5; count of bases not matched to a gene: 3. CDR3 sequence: CASSQGQGYGYTF. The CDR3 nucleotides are TGTGCCAGCAGCCAGGGACAGGGTTATGGCTACACCTTC.

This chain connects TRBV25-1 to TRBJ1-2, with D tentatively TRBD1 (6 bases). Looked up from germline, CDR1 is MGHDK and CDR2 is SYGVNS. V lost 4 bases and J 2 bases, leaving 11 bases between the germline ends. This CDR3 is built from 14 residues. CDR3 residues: CASSGEQGNYGYTF. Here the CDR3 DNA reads TGTGCCAGCAGTGGAGAACAGGGAAACTATGGCTACACCTTC.

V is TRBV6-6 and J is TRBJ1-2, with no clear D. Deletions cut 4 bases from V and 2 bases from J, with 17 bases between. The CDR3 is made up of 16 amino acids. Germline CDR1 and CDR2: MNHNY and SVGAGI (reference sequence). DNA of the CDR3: TGTGCCAGCAGTTGGGCGGGATCAACTTCAAACTATGGCTACACCTTC. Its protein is CASSWAGSTSNYGYTF.

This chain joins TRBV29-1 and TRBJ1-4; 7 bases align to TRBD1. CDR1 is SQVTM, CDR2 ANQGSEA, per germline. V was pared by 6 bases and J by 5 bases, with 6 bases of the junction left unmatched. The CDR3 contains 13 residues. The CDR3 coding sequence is TGCAGCGTCCAGGGGGGATGGAATGAAAAACTGTTTTTT. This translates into CSVQGGWNEKLFF.

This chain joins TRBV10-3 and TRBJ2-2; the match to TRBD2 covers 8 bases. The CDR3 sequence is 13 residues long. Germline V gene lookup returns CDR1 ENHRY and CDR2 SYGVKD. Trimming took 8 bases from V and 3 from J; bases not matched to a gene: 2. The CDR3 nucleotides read TGTGCCATCGCGCGGGGGGACACCGGGGAGCTGTTTTTT. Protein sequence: CAIARGDTGELFF.

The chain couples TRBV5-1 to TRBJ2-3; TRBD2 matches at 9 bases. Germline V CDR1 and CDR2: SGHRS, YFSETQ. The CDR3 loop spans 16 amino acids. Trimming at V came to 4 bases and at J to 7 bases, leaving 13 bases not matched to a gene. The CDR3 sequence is CASSPGGSSGAYTQYF. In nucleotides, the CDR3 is TGCGCCAGCAGCCCGGGAGGGTCTAGCGGGGCCTATACGCAGTATTTT.

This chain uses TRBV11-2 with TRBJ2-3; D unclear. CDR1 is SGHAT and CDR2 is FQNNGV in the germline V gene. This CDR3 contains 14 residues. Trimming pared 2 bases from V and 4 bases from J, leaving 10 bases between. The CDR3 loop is CASSLSPTADTQYF. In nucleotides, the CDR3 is TGTGCCAGCAGCTTAAGTCCTACGGCAGATACGCAGTATTTT.

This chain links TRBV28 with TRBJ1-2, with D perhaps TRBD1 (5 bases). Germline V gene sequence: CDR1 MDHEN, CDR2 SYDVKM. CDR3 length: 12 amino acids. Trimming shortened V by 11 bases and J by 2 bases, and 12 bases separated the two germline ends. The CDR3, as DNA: TGTGCCGCGGGGGTCGGCAACTATGGCTACACCTTC. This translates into CAAGVGNYGYTF.

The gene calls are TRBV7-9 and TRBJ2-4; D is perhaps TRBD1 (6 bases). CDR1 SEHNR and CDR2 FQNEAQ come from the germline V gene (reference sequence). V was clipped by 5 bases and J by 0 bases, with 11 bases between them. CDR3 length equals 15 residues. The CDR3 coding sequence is TGTGCCAGCAGCCTGACAGGAGCAGCCAAAAACATTCAGTACTTC. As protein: CASSLTGAAKNIQYF.

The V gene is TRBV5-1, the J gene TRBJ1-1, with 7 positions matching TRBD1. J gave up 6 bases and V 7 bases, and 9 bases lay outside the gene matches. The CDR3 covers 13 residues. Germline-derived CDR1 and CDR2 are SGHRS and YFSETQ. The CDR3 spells CASARDSLSEAFF. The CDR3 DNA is TGCGCCAGCGCCCGGGACAGTCTCTCTGAAGCTTTCTTT.

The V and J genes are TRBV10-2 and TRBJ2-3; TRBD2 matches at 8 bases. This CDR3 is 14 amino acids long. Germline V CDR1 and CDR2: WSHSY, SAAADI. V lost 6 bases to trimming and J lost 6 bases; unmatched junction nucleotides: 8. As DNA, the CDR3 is TGCGCCAGCAGATTCGGGGGGGGCGGGGATACGCAGTATTTT. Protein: CASRFGGGGDTQYF.

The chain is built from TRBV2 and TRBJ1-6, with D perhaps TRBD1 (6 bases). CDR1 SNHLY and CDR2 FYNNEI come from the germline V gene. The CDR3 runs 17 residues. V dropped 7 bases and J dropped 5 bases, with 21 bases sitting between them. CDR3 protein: CASTPRGSETHNSPLHF. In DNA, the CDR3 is TGTGCCAGCACCCCAAGGGGGTCCGAAACTCATAATTCACCCCTCCACTTT. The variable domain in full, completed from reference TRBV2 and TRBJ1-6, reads EPEVTQTPSHQVTQMGQEVILRCVPISNHLYFYWYRQILGQKVEFLVSFYNNEISEKSEIFDDQFSVERPDGSNFTLKIRSTKLEDSAMYFCASTPRGSETHNSPLHFGNGTRLTVT.

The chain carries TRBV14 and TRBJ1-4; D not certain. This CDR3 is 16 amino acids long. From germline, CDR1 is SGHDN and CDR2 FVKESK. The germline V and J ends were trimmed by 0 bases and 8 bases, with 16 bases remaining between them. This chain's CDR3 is CASSQERDLTREKLFF. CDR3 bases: TGTGCCAGCAGCCAAGAGAGGGATCTAACCAGGGAAAAACTGTTTTTT.

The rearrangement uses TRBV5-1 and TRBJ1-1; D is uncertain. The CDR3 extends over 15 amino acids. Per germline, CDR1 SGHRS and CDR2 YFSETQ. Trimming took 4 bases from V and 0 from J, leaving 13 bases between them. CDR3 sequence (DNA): TGCGCCAGCAGCCCATCGGCGGCCTTGAACACTGAAGCTTTCTTT. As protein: CASSPSAALNTEAFF.